Described below is a single T cell receptor beta chain sequence and its context. The antigen it recognizes is unknown. It has no much larger one-base neighbor in the sample; base qualities were not kept. These data come from a study of blood T cell repertoires in COVID-19 (dated by TCRdb to 2018 to 2021). For context, the study as a whole: Collaborator samples came from the United States, Italy and Spain and covered acute and convalescent phases of COVID-19. A freely available public database, intended as a resource for researchers studying the immune response to SARS-CoV-2, is where the repertoires were released. The sample metadata nearly always contained a de-identified subject ID, COVID-19 status, age in years and sex. Samples came from the ongoing ImmuneRACE study (first 160 participants) plus 1,254 subjects from 6 global collaborators. The material from the prospective study consisted of cDNA or gDNA derived from T cells, B-cell-depleted T cells, or PBMCs. HLA class I and class II types, where available, came from metadata supplied by the sample provider rather than from assay-based typing. The dataset comprised deeply sampled blood TCRbeta repertoires from subjects exposed to, actively infected with, or recovered from COVID-19. The paper as a whole reports these results and caveats: Clinical and demographic metadata were provided uncurated, with the amount varying by source and participant.

TCRbeta CDR3 regions were amplified from genomic DNA using the immunoSEQ Assay, a bias-controlled multiplex PCR. Per the original workflow: Within the assay, amplification of reference gene primers was used to estimate how many nucleated cells each sample contained. Sequence reads were collapsed and filtered to measure the absolute abundance of every unique TCRbeta CDR3 rearrangement. For each sample, productive Simpson clonality was calculated as the square root of Simpson's diversity index over productive rearrangements. Not all clones reach the TCRdb copy of this immuneACCESS table, which keeps in-frame sequences only. Checked studies attribute under half of the gap to unresolved V genes and leave the rest unexplained. V and J calls and clone size come straight from that table; D and trimming were deduced from the DNA. This sample has 75,000 to 95,000 clones in its table, and around nine tenths of those were observed once. The top ten clonotypes cover 5% to 6% of the sample.

Each collaborating institution followed its own protocols to collect whole blood in K2EDTA tubes. For TCRbeta analysis, collaborators shipped samples as frozen whole blood, isolated PBMCs, or DNA extracted from either of those sample types. The receptor comes from a man between 60 and 75 years old with acute or convalescent COVID-19. The sequenced sample was peripheral blood.

The encoded CDR3 is CASSPKGASGGHSGANVLTF. DNA sequence: TGTGCCAGCTCACCGAAGGGGGCTAGCGGGGGACACTCTGGGGCCAACGTCCTGACTTTC. The sequence is built from TRBV18 and TRBJ2-6, and 10 bases in between align with TRBD2. The CDR3 starts with the cysteine, ends with the phenylalanine, and has 20 residues. Only CDR3 DNA remains: 60 bases, in frame from the first base. Taken from the germline V gene, the CDR1 and CDR2 loops are KGHSH and LQKENI. Ends trimmed: V by 3 bases, J by 0 bases; bases unmatched to a gene: 11.